This entry describes one T cell receptor (beta chain). These data come from a study of lymphopenia after photon versus proton radiotherapy. Only in-frame clones appear in the TCRdb table, and some are missing; sequencing was by immunoSEQ multiplex PCR. Altogether more than 20,000 clones are present, approximately 84% being singletons, with the ten largest covering roughly 24%. The receptor's source is a man between 40 and 49 years old with gastric cancer. Source: peripheral blood, taken from a patient treated with photon-based radiotherapy.

The DNA for the CDR3 is TGTGCCAGCAGCACCCGAGGGGAGGGCGGCTACGAGCAGTACTTC. It is translated as CASSTRGEGGYEQYF. The chain employs TRBV13 and TRBJ2-7, with 7 bases fitting TRBD2. CDR3 length equals 15 residues. In germline, CDR1 is PRHDT, CDR2 FYEKMQ (reference sequence). Trimming at V came to 5 bases and at J to 3 bases, leaving 10 bases not matched to a gene.